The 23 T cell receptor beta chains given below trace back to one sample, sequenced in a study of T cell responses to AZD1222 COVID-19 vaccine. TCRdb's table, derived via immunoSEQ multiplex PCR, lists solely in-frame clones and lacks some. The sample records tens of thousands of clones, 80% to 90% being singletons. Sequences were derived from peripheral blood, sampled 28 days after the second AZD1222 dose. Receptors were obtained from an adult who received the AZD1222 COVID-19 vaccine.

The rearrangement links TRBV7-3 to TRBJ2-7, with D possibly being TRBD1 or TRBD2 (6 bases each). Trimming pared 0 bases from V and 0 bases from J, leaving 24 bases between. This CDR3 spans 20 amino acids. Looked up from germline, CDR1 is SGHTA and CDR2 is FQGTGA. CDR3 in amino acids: CASSLTGVLQGLGGSYEQYF. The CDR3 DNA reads TGTGCCAGCAGCTTAACGGGGGTCCTACAGGGCCTCGGGGGCTCCTACGAGCAGTACTTC.

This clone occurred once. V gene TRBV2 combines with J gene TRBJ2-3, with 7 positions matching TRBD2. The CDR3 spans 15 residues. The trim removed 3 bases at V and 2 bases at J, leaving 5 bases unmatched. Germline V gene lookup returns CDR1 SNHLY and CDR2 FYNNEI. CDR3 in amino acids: CASSDRGGSTDTQYF. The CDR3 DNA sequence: TGTGCCAGCAGTGATCGGGGAGGGTCCACAGATACGCAGTATTTT.

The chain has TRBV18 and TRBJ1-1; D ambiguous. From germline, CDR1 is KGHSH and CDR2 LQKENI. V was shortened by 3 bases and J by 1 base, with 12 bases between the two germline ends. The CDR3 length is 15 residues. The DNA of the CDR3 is TGTGCCAGCTCACCGGGAATAAGAGGGAACACTGAAGCTTTCTTT. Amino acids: CASSPGIRGNTEAFF. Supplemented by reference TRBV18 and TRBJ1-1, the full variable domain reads NAGVMQNPRHLVRRRGQEARLRCSPMKGHSHVYWYRQLPEEGLKFMVYLQKENIIDESGMPKERFSAEFPKEGPSILRIQQVVRGDSAAYFCASSPGIRGNTEAFFGQGTRLTVV.

CDR3 bases: TGTGCCACCAGTCCTGGGAACACTGAAGCTTTCTTT. Encoded protein: CATSPGNTEAFF. V and J are TRBV24-1 and TRBJ1-1; D is unclear. The V end lost 6 bases, the J end lost 1 base, and 5 bases lay between the germline ends. Germline V lookup: CDR1 KGHDR, CDR2 SFDVKD. The CDR3 is 12 residues long.

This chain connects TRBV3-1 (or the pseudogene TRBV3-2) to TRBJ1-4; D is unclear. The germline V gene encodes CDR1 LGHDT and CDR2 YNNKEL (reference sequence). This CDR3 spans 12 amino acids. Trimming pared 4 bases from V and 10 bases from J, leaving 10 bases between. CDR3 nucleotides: TGTGCCAGCAGCCTCCAGACCGGAAAACTGTTTTTT. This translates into CASSLQTGKLFF.

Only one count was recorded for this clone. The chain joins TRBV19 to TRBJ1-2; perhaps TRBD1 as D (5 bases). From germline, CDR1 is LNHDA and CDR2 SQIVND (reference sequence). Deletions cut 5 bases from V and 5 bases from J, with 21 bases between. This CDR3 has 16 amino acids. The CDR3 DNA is TGTGCCAGTAGTTTGCAGGGTGGTATTACCGGTTATGGCTACACCTTC. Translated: CASSLQGGITGYGYTF.

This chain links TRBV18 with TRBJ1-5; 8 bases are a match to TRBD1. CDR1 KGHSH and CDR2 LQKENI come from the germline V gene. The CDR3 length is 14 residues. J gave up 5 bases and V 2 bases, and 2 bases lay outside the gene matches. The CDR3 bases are TGTGCCAGCTCACCAGGACAGGGTTATCAGCCCCAGCATTTT. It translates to CASSPGQGYQPQHF.

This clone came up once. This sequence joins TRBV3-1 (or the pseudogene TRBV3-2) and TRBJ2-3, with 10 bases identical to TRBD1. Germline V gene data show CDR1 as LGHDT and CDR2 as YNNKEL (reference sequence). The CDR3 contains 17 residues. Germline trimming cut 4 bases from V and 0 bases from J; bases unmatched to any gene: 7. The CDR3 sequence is CASSPGQGPSSTDTQYF. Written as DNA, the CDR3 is TGTGCCAGCAGCCCGGGACAGGGGCCAAGTAGCACAGATACGCAGTATTTT.

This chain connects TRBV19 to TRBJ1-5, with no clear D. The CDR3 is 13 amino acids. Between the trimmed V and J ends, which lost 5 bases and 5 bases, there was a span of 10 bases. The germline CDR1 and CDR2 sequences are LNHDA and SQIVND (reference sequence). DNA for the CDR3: TGTGCCAGTAGTCAGCCAGAATATCAGCCCCAGCATTTT. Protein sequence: CASSQPEYQPQHF.

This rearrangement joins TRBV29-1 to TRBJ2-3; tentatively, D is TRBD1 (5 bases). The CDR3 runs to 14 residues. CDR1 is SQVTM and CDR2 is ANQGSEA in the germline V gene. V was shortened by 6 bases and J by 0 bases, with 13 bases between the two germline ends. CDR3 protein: CSVKGVASTDTQYF. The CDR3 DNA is TGCAGCGTGAAAGGGGTGGCCAGCACAGATACGCAGTATTTT.

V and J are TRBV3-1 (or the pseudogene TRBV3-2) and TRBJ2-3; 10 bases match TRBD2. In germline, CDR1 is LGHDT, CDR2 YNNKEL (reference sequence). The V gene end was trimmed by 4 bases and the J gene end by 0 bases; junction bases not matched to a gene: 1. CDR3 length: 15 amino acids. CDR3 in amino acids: CASSLTSGSTDTQYF. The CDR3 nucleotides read TGTGCCAGCAGCCTGACTAGCGGGAGCACAGATACGCAGTATTTT.

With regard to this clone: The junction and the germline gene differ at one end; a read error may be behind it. The CDR3 sequence: CVSSVRIPGAGKSYNEQFF. In DNA, the CDR3 is TGTGTCAGCAGCGTAAGGATCCCAGGTGCGGGGAAATCCTACAATGAGCAGTTCTTC. The chain couples TRBV11-2 to TRBJ2-1; D might be TRBD2 (6 bases). From germline, CDR1 is SGHAT and CDR2 FQNNGV. The CDR3 length is 19 residues.

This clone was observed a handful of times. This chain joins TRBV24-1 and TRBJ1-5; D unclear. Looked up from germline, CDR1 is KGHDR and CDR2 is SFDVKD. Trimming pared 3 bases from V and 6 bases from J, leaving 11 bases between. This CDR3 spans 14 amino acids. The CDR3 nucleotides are TGTGCCACCAGTGATCGGCTTGTCGGTCAGCCCCAGCATTTT. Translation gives CATSDRLVGQPQHF.

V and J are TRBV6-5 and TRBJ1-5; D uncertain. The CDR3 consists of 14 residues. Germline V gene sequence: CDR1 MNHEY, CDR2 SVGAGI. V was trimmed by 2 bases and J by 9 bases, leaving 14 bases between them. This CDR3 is CASSYPDGPRPQHF. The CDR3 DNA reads TGTGCCAGCAGTTACCCCGACGGGCCTCGGCCCCAGCATTTT.

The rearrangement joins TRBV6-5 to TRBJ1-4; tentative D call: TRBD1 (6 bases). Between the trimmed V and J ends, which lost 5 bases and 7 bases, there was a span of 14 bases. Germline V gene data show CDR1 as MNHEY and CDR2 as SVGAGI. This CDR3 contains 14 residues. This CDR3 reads CASSQQSRGEKLFF. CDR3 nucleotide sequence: TGTGCCAGCAGTCAACAGTCCAGGGGTGAAAAACTGTTTTTT.

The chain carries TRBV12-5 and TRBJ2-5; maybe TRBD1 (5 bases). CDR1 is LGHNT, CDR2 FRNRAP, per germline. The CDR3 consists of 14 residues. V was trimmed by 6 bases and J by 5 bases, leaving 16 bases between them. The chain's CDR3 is CASGVGAVGETQYF. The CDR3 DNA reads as TGTGCTAGTGGGGTTGGGGCGGTGGGGGAGACCCAGTACTTC.

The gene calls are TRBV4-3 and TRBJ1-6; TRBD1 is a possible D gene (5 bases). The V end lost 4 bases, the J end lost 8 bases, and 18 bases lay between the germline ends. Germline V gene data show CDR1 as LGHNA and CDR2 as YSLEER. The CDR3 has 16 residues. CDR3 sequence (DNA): TGCGCCAGCAGCCCCCAGGCGGGGCTAAGGGATTCACCCCTCCACTTT. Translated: CASSPQAGLRDSPLHF.

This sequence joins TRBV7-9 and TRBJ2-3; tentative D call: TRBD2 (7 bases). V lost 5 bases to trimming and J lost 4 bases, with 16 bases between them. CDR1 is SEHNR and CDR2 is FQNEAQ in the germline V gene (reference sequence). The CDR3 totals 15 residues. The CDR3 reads CASSPRGGAADTQYF. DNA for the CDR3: TGTGCCAGCAGCCCGAGAGGGGGGGCAGCAGATACGCAGTATTTT.

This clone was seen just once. CDR3 DNA sequence: TGTGCCAGCAGCTTGGGGGGGGCCAGCCCTAATTCACCCCTCCACTTT. Protein product: CASSLGGASPNSPLHF. V is TRBV5-4 and J is TRBJ1-6, with D perhaps TRBD1 (6 bases). CDR1 is SGHNT and CDR2 is YYREEE in the germline V gene (reference sequence). Trimming cost V 0 bases and J 6 bases, with 13 bases left between them. The CDR3 has 16 amino acids.

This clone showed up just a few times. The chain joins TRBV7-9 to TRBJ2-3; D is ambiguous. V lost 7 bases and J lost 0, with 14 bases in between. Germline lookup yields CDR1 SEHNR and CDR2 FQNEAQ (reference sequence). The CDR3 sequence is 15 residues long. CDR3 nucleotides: TGTGCCAGCATCCTACAGAAACCTAGCACAGATACGCAGTATTTT. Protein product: CASILQKPSTDTQYF.

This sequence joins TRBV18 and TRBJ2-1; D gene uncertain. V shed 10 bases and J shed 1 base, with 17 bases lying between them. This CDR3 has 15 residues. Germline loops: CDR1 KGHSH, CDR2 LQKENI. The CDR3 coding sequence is TGTGCCACCGCTGACTCGACCGAGTCCTACAATGAGCAGTTCTTC. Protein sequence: CATADSTESYNEQFF.

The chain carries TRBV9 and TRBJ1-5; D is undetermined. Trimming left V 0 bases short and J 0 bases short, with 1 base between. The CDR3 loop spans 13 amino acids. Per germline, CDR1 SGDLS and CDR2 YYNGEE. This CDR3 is CASSVGSNQPQHF. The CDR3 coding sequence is TGTGCCAGCAGCGTAGGTAGCAATCAGCCCCAGCATTTT. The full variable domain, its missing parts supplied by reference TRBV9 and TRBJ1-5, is DSGVTQTPKHLITATGQRVTLRCSPRSGDLSVYWYQQSLDQGLQFLIQYYNGEERAKGNILERFSAQQFPDLHSELNLSSLELGDSALYFCASSVGSNQPQHFGDGTRLSIL.

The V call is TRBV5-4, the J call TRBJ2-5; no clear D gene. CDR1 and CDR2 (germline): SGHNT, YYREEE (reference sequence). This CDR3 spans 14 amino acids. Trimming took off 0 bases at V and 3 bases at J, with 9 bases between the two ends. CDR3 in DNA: TGTGCCAGCAGCTTGGAACAGTTTAAAGAGACCCAGTACTTC. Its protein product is CASSLEQFKETQYF.